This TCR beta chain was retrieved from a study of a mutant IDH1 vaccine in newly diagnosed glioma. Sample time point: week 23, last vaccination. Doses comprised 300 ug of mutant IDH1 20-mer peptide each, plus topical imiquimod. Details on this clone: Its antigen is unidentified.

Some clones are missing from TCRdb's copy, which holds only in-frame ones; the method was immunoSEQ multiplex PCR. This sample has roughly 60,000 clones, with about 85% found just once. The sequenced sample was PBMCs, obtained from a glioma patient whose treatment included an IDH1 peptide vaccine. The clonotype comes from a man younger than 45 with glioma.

CDR3 nucleotide sequence: TGTGCCAGCAGCGCCGTAGGCGGAGGGGGCTACACAGATACGCAGTATTTT. Its protein product is CASSAVGGGGYTDTQYF. V and J are TRBV7-6 and TRBJ2-3; D may be TRBD1 (7 bases). The germline CDR1 and CDR2 sequences are SGHVS and FNYEAQ. V lost 5 bases and J lost 2, with 20 bases in between. CDR3 size: 17 residues.